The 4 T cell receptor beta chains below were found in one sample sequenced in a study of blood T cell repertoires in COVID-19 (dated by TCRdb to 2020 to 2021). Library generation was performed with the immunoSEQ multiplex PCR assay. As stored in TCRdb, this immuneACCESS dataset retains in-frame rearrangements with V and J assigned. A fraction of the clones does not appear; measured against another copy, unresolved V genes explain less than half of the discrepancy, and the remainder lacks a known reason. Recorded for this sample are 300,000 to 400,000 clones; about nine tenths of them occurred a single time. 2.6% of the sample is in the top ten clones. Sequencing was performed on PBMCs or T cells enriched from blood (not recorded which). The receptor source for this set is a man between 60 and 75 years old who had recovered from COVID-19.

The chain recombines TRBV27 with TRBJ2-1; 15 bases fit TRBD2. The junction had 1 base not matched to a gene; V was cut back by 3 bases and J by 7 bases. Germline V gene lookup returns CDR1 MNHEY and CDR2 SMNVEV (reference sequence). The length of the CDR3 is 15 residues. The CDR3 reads CASSFGTSGRNEQFF. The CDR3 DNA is TGTGCCAGCAGTTTTGGGACTAGCGGGAGGAATGAGCAGTTCTTC.

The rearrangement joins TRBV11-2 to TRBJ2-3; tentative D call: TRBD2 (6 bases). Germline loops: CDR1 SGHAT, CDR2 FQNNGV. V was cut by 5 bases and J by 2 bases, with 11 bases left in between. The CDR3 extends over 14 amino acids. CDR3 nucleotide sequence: TGTGCCAGCAGCCGTAGCGGACCCACAGATACGCAGTATTTT. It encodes CASSRSGPTDTQYF.

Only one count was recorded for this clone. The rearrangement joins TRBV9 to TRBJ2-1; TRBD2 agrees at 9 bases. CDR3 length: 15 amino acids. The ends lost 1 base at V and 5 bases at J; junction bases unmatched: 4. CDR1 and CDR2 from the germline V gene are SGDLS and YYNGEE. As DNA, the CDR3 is TGTGCCAGCAGCGTAAATCTAGCGGGAAACAATGAGCAGTTCTTC. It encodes CASSVNLAGNNEQFF.

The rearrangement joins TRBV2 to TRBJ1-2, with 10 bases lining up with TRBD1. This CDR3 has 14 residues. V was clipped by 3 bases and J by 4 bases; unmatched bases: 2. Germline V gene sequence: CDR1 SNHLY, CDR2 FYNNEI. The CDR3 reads CASSEGQGSYGYTF. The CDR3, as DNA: TGTGCCAGCAGTGAGGGACAGGGGAGCTATGGCTACACCTTC.